The rows below give T cell receptor beta chains drawn from one sample of a study of blood T cell repertoires in COVID-19. Sequencing used immunoSEQ multiplex PCR; TCRdb keeps in-frame clones, though not all of them. Counted here are some 140,000 clones, more than 80% occurring once; the ten biggest clones make up roughly 4.5%. Sequencing was performed on peripheral blood. These receptors were obtained from a human donor in a cohort sampled during active COVID-19. Each CDR3 is given with its conserved first and last residue. Fields, in order: D gene, V gene, clone size, J gene, CDR3 DNA, CDR3 protein. A D gene is named only where the DNA matches it firmly. The listing skips clone size in some rows; elsewhere it reads once, few, many or a size class.

d_call: .; v_call: TRBV30; clone_size: .; j_call: TRBJ1-1; cdr3_nt: TGTGCCTGGAGTATTAGGGGGAACACTGAAGCTTTCTTT; cdr3_aa: CAWSIRGNTEAFF
d_call: .; v_call: TRBV19; clone_size: once; j_call: TRBJ2-5; cdr3_nt: TGTGCCAGTAGTATAGTGGCTCTGGGTCAGGGCGAGACCCAGTACTTC; cdr3_aa: CASSIVALGQGETQYF
d_call: TRBD1; v_call: TRBV30; clone_size: .; j_call: TRBJ1-2; cdr3_nt: TGTGCCTGGAGTATGACAGGGAGCGGCTACACCTTC; cdr3_aa: CAWSMTGSGYTF
d_call: TRBD1; v_call: TRBV7-2; clone_size: .; j_call: TRBJ2-1; cdr3_nt: TGTGCCAGCAGCCTACATTGGGTGGGACAGCCCTACAATGAGCAGTTCTTC; cdr3_aa: CASSLHWVGQPYNEQFF
d_call: .; v_call: TRBV5-1; clone_size: .; j_call: TRBJ2-7; cdr3_nt: TGCGCCAGCAGCACGGACAGAAACGAGCAGTACTTC; cdr3_aa: CASSTDRNEQYF
d_call: TRBD1; v_call: TRBV5-1; clone_size: .; j_call: TRBJ2-1; cdr3_nt: TGCGCCAGCAGCTCTTCCGGGACAGGGTACAATGAGCAGTTCTTC; cdr3_aa: CASSSSGTGYNEQFF
d_call: TRBD1; v_call: TRBV5-4; clone_size: .; j_call: TRBJ2-5; cdr3_nt: TGTGCCAGCAGCCCCGGGACAGGGGATTTCGAGACCCAGTACTTC; cdr3_aa: CASSPGTGDFETQYF
d_call: .; v_call: TRBV7-6; clone_size: .; j_call: TRBJ2-3; cdr3_nt: TGTGCCAGCAGCTTAGGGCGGGTTAGCACAGATACGCAGTATTTT; cdr3_aa: CASSLGRVSTDTQYF
d_call: TRBD2; v_call: TRBV2; clone_size: .; j_call: TRBJ2-1; cdr3_nt: TGTGCCAGCAGTGAAGAGGGACTAGCGCCCGAGCAGTTCTTC; cdr3_aa: CASSEEGLAPEQFF
d_call: TRBD1; v_call: TRBV11-3; clone_size: .; j_call: TRBJ2-1; cdr3_nt: TGTGCCAGCACCATGAGACAGGGCCTATACAATGAGCAGTTCTTC; cdr3_aa: CASTMRQGLYNEQFF
d_call: TRBD1; v_call: TRBV27; clone_size: few; j_call: TRBJ1-1; cdr3_nt: TGTGCCAGCAGTGCCAGGGGGGTGAACACTGAAGCTTTCTTT; cdr3_aa: CASSARGVNTEAFF
d_call: .; v_call: TRBV6-5; clone_size: .; j_call: TRBJ1-1; cdr3_nt: TGTGCCAGCATCAGCAGGGTGCTAGGAGCTTTCTTT; cdr3_aa: CASISRVLGAFF
d_call: TRBD2; v_call: TRBV19; clone_size: .; j_call: TRBJ2-1; cdr3_nt: TGTGCCAGTAGTAAGAGACTAGCGGGAGCTTACAATGAGCAGTTCTTC; cdr3_aa: CASSKRLAGAYNEQFF
d_call: TRBD1; v_call: TRBV6-5; clone_size: once; j_call: TRBJ2-5; cdr3_nt: TGTGCAGCAGGGGACAGGAGGGAGACCCAGTACTTC; cdr3_aa: CAAGDRRETQYF
d_call: .; v_call: TRBV5-4; clone_size: .; j_call: TRBJ2-3; cdr3_nt: TGTGCCAGCAGCGACAGTACCACAGATACGCAGTATTTT; cdr3_aa: CASSDSTTDTQYF
d_call: .; v_call: TRBV5-1; clone_size: .; j_call: TRBJ1-4; cdr3_nt: TGCGCCAGCAGCTTGGCGGGTGCCCATAATGAAAAACTGTTTTTT; cdr3_aa: CASSLAGAHNEKLFF
d_call: TRBD2; v_call: TRBV7-2; clone_size: once; j_call: TRBJ2-2; cdr3_nt: TGTGCCAGCAGCTTGGGACTAGCGGGAGGGTATGGCACCGGGGAGCTGTTTTTT; cdr3_aa: CASSLGLAGGYGTGELFF
d_call: TRBD1; v_call: TRBV19; clone_size: .; j_call: TRBJ2-2; cdr3_nt: TGTGCCAGTAGTAGGACAGGCCGTTATCCCGGGGAGCTGTTTTTT; cdr3_aa: CASSRTGRYPGELFF
d_call: TRBD2; v_call: TRBV25-1; clone_size: .; j_call: TRBJ2-3; cdr3_nt: TGTGCCAGCAGTGCCCGGGGGGGCCTGGGAGATACGCAGTATTTT; cdr3_aa: CASSARGGLGDTQYF
d_call: TRBD2; v_call: TRBV7-2; clone_size: .; j_call: TRBJ2-1; cdr3_nt: TGTGCCAGCAGCTCCGTCGGGACTAGCGTATCTGAGCAGTTCTTC; cdr3_aa: CASSSVGTSVSEQFF
d_call: .; v_call: TRBV27; clone_size: .; j_call: TRBJ1-5; cdr3_nt: TGTGCCAGCAGTTTATCTTATGATCAGCCCCAGCATTTT; cdr3_aa: CASSLSYDQPQHF
d_call: .; v_call: TRBV5-1; clone_size: .; j_call: TRBJ2-1; cdr3_nt: TGCGCCAGCAGCTTGGACGGGGGTTGGCAGTTCTTC; cdr3_aa: CASSLDGGWQFF
d_call: .; v_call: TRBV30; clone_size: .; j_call: TRBJ2-2; cdr3_nt: TGTGCCTGGAGTTTTTGGACAGCGAACACCGGGGAGCTGTTTTTT; cdr3_aa: CAWSFWTANTGELFF
d_call: TRBD1; v_call: TRBV6-2/TRBV6-3; clone_size: .; j_call: TRBJ1-1; cdr3_nt: TGTGCCAGCAGTTACCCAGACAGGGGGGTGAGTGGCACTGAAGCTTTCTTT; cdr3_aa: CASSYPDRGVSGTEAFF
d_call: TRBD1; v_call: TRBV18; clone_size: .; j_call: TRBJ1-2; cdr3_nt: TGTGCCAGCTCACCGCTGAAGGGGGCTCTTGAGGGCTACACCTTC; cdr3_aa: CASSPLKGALEGYTF
d_call: TRBD1; v_call: TRBV5-6; clone_size: .; j_call: TRBJ1-6; cdr3_nt: TGTGCCAGCAGCTTGGGGACAGGGACGTCACCCCTCCACTTT; cdr3_aa: CASSLGTGTSPLHF
d_call: TRBD1; v_call: TRBV30; clone_size: .; j_call: TRBJ2-1; cdr3_nt: TGTGCCTGGAGTGCTACAGGGGATGAGCAGTTCTTC; cdr3_aa: CAWSATGDEQFF
d_call: TRBD1; v_call: TRBV19; clone_size: .; j_call: TRBJ1-2; cdr3_nt: TGTGCCAGTAGCGACAGGGGTCGTCGAGGCTACACCTTC; cdr3_aa: CASSDRGRRGYTF
d_call: .; v_call: TRBV6-6; clone_size: once; j_call: TRBJ1-2; cdr3_nt: TGTGCCAGCAGTCCCCTTAGGGGGGGGACACATGCCAACGGCTACACCTTC; cdr3_aa: CASSPLRGGTHANGYTF
d_call: .; v_call: TRBV30; clone_size: .; j_call: TRBJ2-7; cdr3_nt: TGTGCCTGGGGCGGACTCTACGAGCAGTACTTC; cdr3_aa: CAWGGLYEQYF
d_call: TRBD1; v_call: TRBV5-1; clone_size: .; j_call: TRBJ1-1; cdr3_nt: TGCGCCAGCAGCGTACAAAACAGGGGGGTCACTGAAGCTTTCTTT; cdr3_aa: CASSVQNRGVTEAFF
d_call: TRBD1; v_call: TRBV6-5; clone_size: .; j_call: TRBJ2-6; cdr3_nt: TGTGCCAGCCGGGACAGCATCTCTGGGGCCAACGTCCTGACTTTC; cdr3_aa: CASRDSISGANVLTF
d_call: TRBD1; v_call: TRBV27; clone_size: once; j_call: TRBJ1-2; cdr3_nt: TGTGCCAGCAGTTTGACAGGGGTCCAAGCTAACTATGGCTACACCTTC; cdr3_aa: CASSLTGVQANYGYTF
d_call: .; v_call: TRBV5-6; clone_size: .; j_call: TRBJ2-2; cdr3_nt: TGTGCCAGCAGCCCCGGGGGGCAAACGACGAACACCGGGGAGCTGTTTTTT; cdr3_aa: CASSPGGQTTNTGELFF
d_call: TRBD2; v_call: TRBV5-1; clone_size: .; j_call: TRBJ2-1; cdr3_nt: TGCGCCAGCAGCTCGGGAGCTAGCGGGGATTATGAGCAGTTCTTC; cdr3_aa: CASSSGASGDYEQFF
d_call: .; v_call: TRBV6-6; clone_size: .; j_call: TRBJ2-2; cdr3_nt: TGTGCCAGCAGGTACCCCCCGGGAGTTAACACCGGGGAGCTGTTTTTT; cdr3_aa: CASRYPPGVNTGELFF
d_call: TRBD2; v_call: TRBV5-4; clone_size: .; j_call: TRBJ2-7; cdr3_nt: TGTGCCAGCAGCTTGGCCGGGACTAGCGGTTACGAGCAGTACTTC; cdr3_aa: CASSLAGTSGYEQYF
d_call: .; v_call: TRBV2; clone_size: .; j_call: TRBJ2-3; cdr3_nt: TGTGCCAGCAGTGCGCGTTGGGATACGCAGTATTTT; cdr3_aa: CASSARWDTQYF
d_call: .; v_call: TRBV6-6; clone_size: few; j_call: TRBJ1-3; cdr3_nt: TGTGCCAGCAGACCCACAGGGCTGTCAGGAAACACCATATATTTT; cdr3_aa: CASRPTGLSGNTIYF
d_call: .; v_call: TRBV7-9; clone_size: .; j_call: TRBJ2-1; cdr3_nt: TGTGCCAGCAGCGAGGTCTGGGGGGGCGAAAGCCCCTACAATGAGCAGTTCTTC; cdr3_aa: CASSEVWGGESPYNEQFF
d_call: .; v_call: TRBV5-1; clone_size: .; j_call: TRBJ2-1; cdr3_nt: TGCGCCAGCAGCTTGGATTTCGTTGAGCAGTTCTTC; cdr3_aa: CASSLDFVEQFF
d_call: TRBD2; v_call: TRBV6-5; clone_size: .; j_call: TRBJ2-1; cdr3_nt: TGTGCCACCCTACCTAGCGGGAGTCACAATGAGCAGTTCTTC; cdr3_aa: CATLPSGSHNEQFF
d_call: TRBD2; v_call: TRBV24-1; clone_size: .; j_call: TRBJ2-3; cdr3_nt: TGTGCCACCAGTGCCCTGGCTGGCGGGACTAGCGGGAGCACAGATACGCAGTATTTT; cdr3_aa: CATSALAGGTSGSTDTQYF
d_call: TRBD2; v_call: TRBV2; clone_size: .; j_call: TRBJ2-1; cdr3_nt: TGTGCCAGCAGTGATGAGTCGTGGCTAGCGGAAAATAAATACAATGAGCAGTTCTTC; cdr3_aa: CASSDESWLAENKYNEQFF
d_call: TRBD1; v_call: TRBV19; clone_size: .; j_call: TRBJ2-7; cdr3_nt: TGTGCCAGTACCCGGACAGGGGTTACCTACGAGCAGTACTTC; cdr3_aa: CASTRTGVTYEQYF
d_call: TRBD2; v_call: TRBV7-2; clone_size: .; j_call: TRBJ2-5; cdr3_nt: TGTGCCAGCAGCCAAACAGGGAGCGGGAGACGAGAGACCCAGTACTTC; cdr3_aa: CASSQTGSGRRETQYF
d_call: TRBD1; v_call: TRBV28; clone_size: few; j_call: TRBJ1-1; cdr3_nt: TGTGCCAGCAGTCCCTACGCAGGGGGCATTATGGAAGCTTTCTTT; cdr3_aa: CASSPYAGGIMEAFF
d_call: .; v_call: TRBV7-8; clone_size: .; j_call: TRBJ1-6; cdr3_nt: TGTGCCAGCAGCTCAGCGAGCTATAATTCACCCCTCCACTTT; cdr3_aa: CASSSASYNSPLHF
d_call: TRBD2; v_call: TRBV5-4; clone_size: .; j_call: TRBJ2-3; cdr3_nt: TGTGCCAGCAGCTTGGTTCGGGGGGGAAACACAGATACGCAGTATTTT; cdr3_aa: CASSLVRGGNTDTQYF
d_call: .; v_call: TRBV7-8; clone_size: .; j_call: TRBJ2-3; cdr3_nt: TGTGCCAGCAGCTTAGCTTTACGGGTTACAGATACGCAGTATTTT; cdr3_aa: CASSLALRVTDTQYF
d_call: .; v_call: TRBV7-2; clone_size: many; j_call: TRBJ1-2; cdr3_nt: TGTGCCAGCAGTCCATACTCCGTACGAGGGAGAAACTATGGCTACACCTTC; cdr3_aa: CASSPYSVRGRNYGYTF
d_call: TRBD1; v_call: TRBV27; clone_size: .; j_call: TRBJ1-1; cdr3_nt: TGTGCCAGCAGTCCCCGGGGACAGGGAGACACTGAAGCTTTCTTT; cdr3_aa: CASSPRGQGDTEAFF
d_call: TRBD1; v_call: TRBV10-3; clone_size: .; j_call: TRBJ2-6; cdr3_nt: TGTGCCATCAGTGAGTCCGGGACAGATCTGTTTGGGTCTGGGGCCAACGTCCTGACTTTC; cdr3_aa: CAISESGTDLFGSGANVLTF
d_call: TRBD2; v_call: TRBV11-2; clone_size: .; j_call: TRBJ2-2; cdr3_nt: TGTGCCACCATGGGACTAGCGGGAGTTGGCACCGGGGAGCTGTTTTTT; cdr3_aa: CATMGLAGVGTGELFF
d_call: .; v_call: TRBV28; clone_size: few; j_call: TRBJ2-2; cdr3_nt: TGTGCCAGCAGACAACAGGGCCGAGACACCGGGGAGCTGTTTTTT; cdr3_aa: CASRQQGRDTGELFF
d_call: .; v_call: TRBV11-2; clone_size: .; j_call: TRBJ2-1; cdr3_nt: TGTGCCAGCAGAGCCTTCAATGAGCAGTTCTTC; cdr3_aa: CASRAFNEQFF
d_call: TRBD1; v_call: TRBV11-2; clone_size: .; j_call: TRBJ1-2; cdr3_nt: TGTGCCAGCAGCCCGACAGGGAAGGGCTACACCTTC; cdr3_aa: CASSPTGKGYTF
d_call: .; v_call: TRBV24-1; clone_size: .; j_call: TRBJ2-2; cdr3_nt: TGTGCCACCAGTGGGGACACGAACACCGGGGAGCTGTTTTTT; cdr3_aa: CATSGDTNTGELFF
d_call: .; v_call: TRBV12-3/TRBV12-4; clone_size: .; j_call: TRBJ2-5; cdr3_nt: TGTGCCAGCAGTCACAGGGTAGCAGAGACCCAGTACTTC; cdr3_aa: CASSHRVAETQYF
d_call: TRBD1; v_call: TRBV5-4; clone_size: once; j_call: TRBJ2-1; cdr3_nt: TGTGCCAGCAGCTTCGGGACAGGGTTCGTCGTGCAGTTCTTC; cdr3_aa: CASSFGTGFVVQFF